In this sample, the clone carrying this T cell receptor (beta chain) turned up once. Its antigen remains unidentified. Measured with immunoSEQ multiplex PCR; TCRdb has only the in-frame clones, and not every one. The data show around 200,000 clones, around 88% seen once. This CDR3 has 11 residues. Germline V gene sequence: CDR1 DFQATT, CDR2 SNEGSKA (reference sequence). V lost 7 bases and J lost 3, with 10 bases in between. This sample stems from a study of T cell responses to AZD1222 COVID-19 vaccine. Findings and caveats of the study: Baseline serostatus was positive in only five to seven AZD1222 recipients. Repertoire sampling occurred only after the peak T cell response.

The sequenced sample was peripheral blood, obtained on day 0 of AZD1222 vaccination. The gene calls are TRBV20-1 and TRBJ2-7, with a weak D call TRBD1 (6 bases). This clonotype was sampled from an adult in good health. The CDR3, as DNA: TGCAGTGTCGCGACAGGCTACGAGCAGTACTTC. Translating gives CSVATGYEQYF.